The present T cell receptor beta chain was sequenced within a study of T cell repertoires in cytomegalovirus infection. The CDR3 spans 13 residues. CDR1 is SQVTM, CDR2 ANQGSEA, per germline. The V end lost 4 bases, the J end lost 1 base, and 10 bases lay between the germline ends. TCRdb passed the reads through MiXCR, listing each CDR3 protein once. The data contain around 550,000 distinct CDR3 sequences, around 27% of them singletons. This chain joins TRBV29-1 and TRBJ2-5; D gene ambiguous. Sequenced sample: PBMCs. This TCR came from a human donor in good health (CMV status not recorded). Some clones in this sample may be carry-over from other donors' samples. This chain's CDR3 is CSVVRSSQETQYF. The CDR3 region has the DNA TGCAGCGTTGTGCGGAGCTCCCAAGAGACCCAGTACTTC.